Below, 30 T cell receptor beta chains from the same sample are listed, as sequenced in a study of cytotoxic CD8 clonotypes in ibrutinib-treated CLL. Generated by immunoSEQ multiplex PCR, the TCRdb table keeps only in-frame clones and is missing some. This table holds approximately 190,000 clones, 65% to 80% found once. Sequenced here: PBMCs, sampled after 12 months of ibrutinib treatment. The receptors come from a human donor with chronic lymphocytic leukemia.

CDR3 DNA: TGTGCCAGCAGCAAAGGGACTAGCGGAAAAGAGACCCAGTACTTC. Its protein product is CASSKGTSGKETQYF. The J gene is TRBJ2-5, the V gene TRBV7-9, with 11 bases identical to TRBD2. CDR3 length equals 15 residues. V lost 5 bases, J lost 3 bases, and 5 bases stayed unmatched. Germline CDR1 and CDR2: SEHNR and FQNEAQ (reference sequence).

The chain employs TRBV5-1 and TRBJ2-3, with 11 bases lining up with TRBD2. The germline V gene encodes CDR1 SGHRS and CDR2 YFSETQ. CDR3 length: 15 residues. V shed 5 bases and J 3 bases; nucleotides not matched to a gene: 5. CDR3 sequence (DNA): TGCGCCAGCAGACTAGCGGGAGTCGGGACAGATACGCAGTATTTT. It yields the protein CASRLAGVGTDTQYF. Looking up the rest from reference TRBV5-1 and TRBJ2-3 gives the full variable domain: KAGVTQTPRYLIKTRGQQVTLSCSPISGHRSVSWYQQTPGQGLQFLFEYFSETQRNKGNFPGRFSGRQFSNSRSEMNVSTLELGDSALYLCASRLAGVGTDTQYFGPGTRLTVL.

V gene TRBV9 combines with J gene TRBJ2-7; 16 bases line up with TRBD2. Germline V gives CDR1 SGDLS, CDR2 YYNGEE. The CDR3 is 16 residues long. V lost 0 bases and J lost 7; bases outside the gene matches: 4. The CDR3 is CASSVVGTSGRGEQYF. CDR3 nucleotide sequence: TGTGCCAGCAGCGTAGTCGGGACTAGCGGGAGGGGAGAGCAGTACTTC.

This clone came up once. The chain has TRBV7-9 and TRBJ1-6; D ambiguous. Germline assignment: CDR1 SEHNR and CDR2 FQNEAQ (reference sequence). The CDR3 length is 15 residues. Trimming left V 2 bases short and J 7 bases short, with 12 bases between. The CDR3 DNA sequence: TGTGCCAGCAGCTTAATTTGGGGAGGGAATTCACCCCTCCACTTT. Translated, it gives CASSLIWGGNSPLHF.

The chain has TRBV6-1 and TRBJ2-5; a possible D gene is TRBD1 (6 bases). Trimming cost V 4 bases and J 2 bases, with 11 bases left between them. CDR1 and CDR2 from the germline V gene are MNHNS and SASEGT. This CDR3 has 14 residues. CDR3 loop: CASSVTGSQETQYF. The DNA of the CDR3 is TGTGCCAGCAGTGTTACAGGGAGTCAAGAGACCCAGTACTTC.

This chain uses TRBV18 with TRBJ2-7; D uncertain. The CDR3 totals 12 residues. V was clipped by 3 bases and J by 2 bases, with 5 bases between them. Germline V gene sequence: CDR1 KGHSH, CDR2 LQKENI. For the CDR3, the DNA is TGTGCCAGCTCACCCAAGACCTACGAGCAGTACTTC. This codes for CASSPKTYEQYF.

The V gene is TRBV7-8, the J gene TRBJ1-1, with 8 bases identical to TRBD1. Germline V gene data show CDR1 as SGHVS and CDR2 as FQNEAQ. There are 15 residues in the CDR3. V lost 5 bases to trimming and J lost 4 bases; unmatched junction nucleotides: 9. CDR3 bases: TGTGCCAGCAGCCCCAGACAGGGGTTGACCACTGAAGCTTTCTTT. Its translation is CASSPRQGLTTEAFF.

The V gene is TRBV9, the J gene TRBJ2-7; 11 bases line up with TRBD1. CDR1 and CDR2 (germline): SGDLS, YYNGEE. V lost 3 bases to trimming and J lost 4 bases; unmatched junction nucleotides: 3. CDR3 length: 14 amino acids. CDR3 loop: CASSEGQGAYEQYF. CDR3 nucleotides: TGTGCCAGCAGCGAAGGACAGGGGGCGTACGAGCAGTACTTC.

The rearrangement joins TRBV5-6 to TRBJ2-3; TRBD1 matches 10 bases. The CDR3 covers 16 residues. CDR1 is SGHDT, CDR2 YYEEEE, per germline. J was trimmed by 5 bases and V by 3 bases; bases with no gene match: 9. Written as DNA, the CDR3 is TGTGCCAGCAGCTCTGACAGGGGGCCCCGCGGAGATACGCAGTATTTT. Protein: CASSSDRGPRGDTQYF.

The gene calls are TRBV9 and TRBJ2-3; TRBD2 matches 9 bases. In germline, CDR1 is SGDLS, CDR2 YYNGEE. Unmatched junction bases numbered 5, after V lost 4 bases and J lost 2 bases. This CDR3 is built from 15 residues. The CDR3 bases are TGTGCCAGCAGCCCCGGACTAGCGAACACAGATACGCAGTATTTT. It yields the protein CASSPGLANTDTQYF.

The rearrangement uses TRBV29-1 and TRBJ2-3; D remains ambiguous. There are 14 residues in the CDR3. Between the trimmed V and J ends, which lost 7 bases and 0 bases, there was a span of 14 bases. CDR1 SQVTM and CDR2 ANQGSEA come from the germline V gene. The CDR3 DNA follows: TGCAGCGCCGAACGGCAGTCTAGCACAGATACGCAGTATTTT. It is translated as CSAERQSSTDTQYF.

V gene TRBV6-6 combines with J gene TRBJ2-2; D could derive from TRBD1 or TRBD2 (5 bases each). V lost 0 bases and J 6 bases, leaving 14 bases between the germline ends. The germline gives CDR1 MNHNY, CDR2 SVGAGI (reference sequence). The CDR3 runs 16 residues. CDR3 protein: CASSYSAGFGAGELFF. CDR3 sequence (DNA): TGTGCCAGCAGTTACTCGGCAGGGTTCGGGGCCGGGGAGCTGTTTTTT.

This clone was seen a handful of times. Other DNA sequences in this sample translate to the same CDR3. The chain joins TRBV5-1 to TRBJ1-1; D remains unclear. Germline CDR1 reads SGHRS; CDR2 reads YFSETQ. Trimming removed 4 bases from V and 2 bases from J, with 15 bases in between. The length of the CDR3 is 15 residues. DNA for the CDR3: TGCGCCAGCAGCCTGTATCGGACGGCAAACACTGAAGCTTTCTTT. This encodes CASSLYRTANTEAFF.

This sequence joins TRBV5-5 and TRBJ1-5, with D uncertain. CDR1 is SGHKS and CDR2 is YYEKEE in the germline V gene (reference sequence). Deletions cut 4 bases from V and 3 bases from J, with 11 bases between. The CDR3 has 14 amino acids. CDR3 residues: CASSGHMFNQPQHF. The CDR3 coding sequence is TGTGCCAGCAGCGGGCATATGTTCAATCAGCCCCAGCATTTT.

The J gene is TRBJ2-3, the V gene TRBV28, with D possibly being TRBD2 (7 bases). Germline CDR1 reads MDHEN; CDR2 reads SYDVKM. This CDR3 comprises 18 residues. The ends were cut back, 7 bases at V and 3 bases at J, with 26 bases in the middle. CDR3 nucleotide sequence: TGTGCCAGCATTAGGGGGAGGGGTGGATGGGGTCGGACAGATACGCAGTATTTT. Translated: CASIRGRGGWGRTDTQYF. Full variable domain (outside the CDR3, taken from reference TRBV28 and TRBJ2-3): DVKVTQSSRYLVKRTGEKVFLECVQDMDHENMFWYRQDPGLGLRLIYFSYDVKMKEKGDIPEGYSVSREKKERFSLILESASTNQTSMYLCASIRGRGGWGRTDTQYFGPGTRLTVL.

This sequence joins TRBV5-1 and TRBJ1-1, with D possibly TRBD1 on 5 matching bases. The germline CDR1 and CDR2 sequences are SGHRS and YFSETQ. Trimming removed 5 bases from V and 2 bases from J, with 16 bases in between. The CDR3 covers 15 residues. The CDR3 protein is CASSSEGHPNTEAFF. The CDR3 region has the DNA TGCGCCAGCAGTTCTGAGGGGCACCCAAACACTGAAGCTTTCTTT.

V usage is TRBV5-1 and J usage is TRBJ1-1, with D possibly TRBD1 on 5 matching bases. V lost 2 bases and J lost 4, with 12 bases in between. This CDR3 has 14 amino acids. In germline, CDR1 is SGHRS, CDR2 YFSETQ. The CDR3 DNA sequence: TGCGCCAGCAGCTTCACTAATGGGGGCACTGAAGCTTTCTTT. Protein product: CASSFTNGGTEAFF.

The genes are TRBV15 and TRBJ2-1; D unclear. Trimming removed 1 base from V and 1 base from J, with 5 bases in between. Germline CDR1 reads LNHNV; CDR2 reads YYDKDF (reference sequence). The CDR3 sequence is 14 residues long. DNA of the CDR3: TGTGCCACCAGCAGAGTTGAGTCCTACAATGAGCAGTTCTTC. This encodes CATSRVESYNEQFF.

This clone was found a few times. The J gene is TRBJ1-1, the V gene TRBV10-1; D is ambiguous. Trimming pared 6 bases from V and 1 base from J, leaving 15 bases between. The CDR3 sequence is 15 residues long. CDR1 and CDR2 (germline): WNHNN, SYGVQD (reference sequence). CDR3 coding DNA: TGCGCCAGCAGGAGCAGTAAGTCGGGGAACACTGAAGCTTTCTTT. Amino acid sequence: CASRSSKSGNTEAFF.

The gene calls are TRBV4-2 and TRBJ2-1; D is unclear. Germline assignment: CDR1 LGHNA and CDR2 YNFKEQ. Deletions cut 1 base from V and 10 bases from J, with 5 bases between. The CDR3 is made up of 11 amino acids. CDR3 sequence (DNA): TGTGCCAGCAGCCAAGCGTGGGAGCAGTTCTTC. Translating gives CASSQAWEQFF.

This chain links TRBV4-1 with TRBJ1-5, with no clear D. The V end was cut by 2 bases, the J end by 3 bases, with 5 bases between. Germline CDR1 MGHRA, CDR2 YSYEKL. This CDR3 region has 13 residues. Written as DNA, the CDR3 is TGCGCCAGCAGCCAACGGGCCAATCAGCCCCAGCATTTT. Amino acids: CASSQRANQPQHF.

The rearrangement links TRBV7-2 to TRBJ1-3; D not resolved. V lost 2 bases to trimming and J lost 0 bases, with 11 bases between them. The CDR3 spans 16 residues. Per germline, CDR1 SGHTA and CDR2 FQGNSA. The CDR3 region is CASSLHPEISGNTIYF. Here the CDR3 DNA reads TGTGCCAGCAGCTTACATCCCGAGATCTCTGGAAACACCATATATTTT.

CDR3 DNA sequence: TGCGCCAGCAGCTTGAAAAGAGATTACGAGCAGTACTTC. Residues: CASSLKRDYEQYF. The chain is built from TRBV5-1 and TRBJ2-7; D uncertain. Germline V lookup: CDR1 SGHRS, CDR2 YFSETQ. Between the trimmed V and J ends, which lost 1 base and 4 bases, there was a span of 9 bases. This CDR3 contains 13 residues.

This clone has a single count. The chain recombines TRBV5-4 with TRBJ2-2, with D tentatively TRBD2 (5 bases). The CDR3 has 17 amino acids. V was cut by 4 bases and J by 0 bases, with 16 bases left in between. CDR1 SGHNT and CDR2 YYREEE come from the germline V gene (reference sequence). The CDR3 sequence is CASSPQPQRSNTGELFF. CDR3 in DNA: TGTGCCAGCAGCCCGCAACCCCAGCGGTCGAACACCGGGGAGCTGTTTTTT.

This clone was detected only a few times. V usage is TRBV27 and J usage is TRBJ2-1, with a tentative D call TRBD2 (6 bases). The CDR3 runs 15 residues. The V gene lost 1 base and the J gene lost 8 bases, with 15 bases spanning the gap. Germline V gene lookup returns CDR1 MNHEY and CDR2 SMNVEV (reference sequence). CDR3 residues: CASSLYPRLVYEQFF. The CDR3, as DNA: TGTGCCAGCAGTTTATACCCCCGACTAGTGTATGAGCAGTTCTTC.

The chain couples TRBV7-2 to TRBJ1-1; no definite D call. Germline-derived CDR1 and CDR2 are SGHTA and FQGNSA. CDR3 length: 13 amino acids. The germline V and J ends were trimmed by 7 bases and 4 bases, with 13 bases remaining between them. The CDR3 sequence: CASNPIIGTEAFF. The CDR3 DNA sequence: TGTGCCAGCAACCCAATAATCGGCACTGAAGCTTTCTTT.

The chain recombines TRBV5-1 with TRBJ1-3; D possibly corresponds to TRBD1 (5 bases). Trimming left V 0 bases short and J 2 bases short, with 6 bases between. The length of the CDR3 is 14 residues. Germline V gene lookup returns CDR1 SGHRS and CDR2 YFSETQ. CDR3: CASSLGGTGNTIYF. In nucleotides, the CDR3 is TGCGCCAGCAGCTTGGGGGGGACTGGAAACACCATATATTTT.

This chain links TRBV18 with TRBJ1-1, with no clear D. V was trimmed by 5 bases and J by 5 bases, leaving 9 bases between them. This CDR3 is built from 12 residues. CDR1 KGHSH and CDR2 LQKENI come from the germline V gene. The CDR3 DNA sequence: TGTGCCAGCTCAGCGCAGGAGACTGAAGCTTTCTTT. It encodes CASSAQETEAFF.

This clone was observed a few times. V usage is TRBV18 and J usage is TRBJ2-4, with D hard to call. The CDR3 contains 15 residues. Germline V lookup: CDR1 KGHSH, CDR2 LQKENI. Between the trimmed V and J ends, which lost 3 bases and 1 base, there was a span of 10 bases. The CDR3 region is CASSPPFGAKNIQYF. CDR3 DNA sequence: TGTGCCAGCTCACCCCCGTTTGGGGCCAAAAACATTCAGTACTTC.

This sequence joins TRBV19 and TRBJ2-2; TRBD1 agrees at 7 bases. V gave up 6 bases and J gave up 7 bases; unmatched junction bases: 20. The CDR3 consists of 18 residues. CDR1 and CDR2 (germline): LNHDA, SQIVND (reference sequence). As DNA, the CDR3 is TGTGCCAGTAGCACTGGGCGATGGATGGGACAGAGCGGCGGGGAGCTGTTTTTT. Its protein product is CASSTGRWMGQSGGELFF.